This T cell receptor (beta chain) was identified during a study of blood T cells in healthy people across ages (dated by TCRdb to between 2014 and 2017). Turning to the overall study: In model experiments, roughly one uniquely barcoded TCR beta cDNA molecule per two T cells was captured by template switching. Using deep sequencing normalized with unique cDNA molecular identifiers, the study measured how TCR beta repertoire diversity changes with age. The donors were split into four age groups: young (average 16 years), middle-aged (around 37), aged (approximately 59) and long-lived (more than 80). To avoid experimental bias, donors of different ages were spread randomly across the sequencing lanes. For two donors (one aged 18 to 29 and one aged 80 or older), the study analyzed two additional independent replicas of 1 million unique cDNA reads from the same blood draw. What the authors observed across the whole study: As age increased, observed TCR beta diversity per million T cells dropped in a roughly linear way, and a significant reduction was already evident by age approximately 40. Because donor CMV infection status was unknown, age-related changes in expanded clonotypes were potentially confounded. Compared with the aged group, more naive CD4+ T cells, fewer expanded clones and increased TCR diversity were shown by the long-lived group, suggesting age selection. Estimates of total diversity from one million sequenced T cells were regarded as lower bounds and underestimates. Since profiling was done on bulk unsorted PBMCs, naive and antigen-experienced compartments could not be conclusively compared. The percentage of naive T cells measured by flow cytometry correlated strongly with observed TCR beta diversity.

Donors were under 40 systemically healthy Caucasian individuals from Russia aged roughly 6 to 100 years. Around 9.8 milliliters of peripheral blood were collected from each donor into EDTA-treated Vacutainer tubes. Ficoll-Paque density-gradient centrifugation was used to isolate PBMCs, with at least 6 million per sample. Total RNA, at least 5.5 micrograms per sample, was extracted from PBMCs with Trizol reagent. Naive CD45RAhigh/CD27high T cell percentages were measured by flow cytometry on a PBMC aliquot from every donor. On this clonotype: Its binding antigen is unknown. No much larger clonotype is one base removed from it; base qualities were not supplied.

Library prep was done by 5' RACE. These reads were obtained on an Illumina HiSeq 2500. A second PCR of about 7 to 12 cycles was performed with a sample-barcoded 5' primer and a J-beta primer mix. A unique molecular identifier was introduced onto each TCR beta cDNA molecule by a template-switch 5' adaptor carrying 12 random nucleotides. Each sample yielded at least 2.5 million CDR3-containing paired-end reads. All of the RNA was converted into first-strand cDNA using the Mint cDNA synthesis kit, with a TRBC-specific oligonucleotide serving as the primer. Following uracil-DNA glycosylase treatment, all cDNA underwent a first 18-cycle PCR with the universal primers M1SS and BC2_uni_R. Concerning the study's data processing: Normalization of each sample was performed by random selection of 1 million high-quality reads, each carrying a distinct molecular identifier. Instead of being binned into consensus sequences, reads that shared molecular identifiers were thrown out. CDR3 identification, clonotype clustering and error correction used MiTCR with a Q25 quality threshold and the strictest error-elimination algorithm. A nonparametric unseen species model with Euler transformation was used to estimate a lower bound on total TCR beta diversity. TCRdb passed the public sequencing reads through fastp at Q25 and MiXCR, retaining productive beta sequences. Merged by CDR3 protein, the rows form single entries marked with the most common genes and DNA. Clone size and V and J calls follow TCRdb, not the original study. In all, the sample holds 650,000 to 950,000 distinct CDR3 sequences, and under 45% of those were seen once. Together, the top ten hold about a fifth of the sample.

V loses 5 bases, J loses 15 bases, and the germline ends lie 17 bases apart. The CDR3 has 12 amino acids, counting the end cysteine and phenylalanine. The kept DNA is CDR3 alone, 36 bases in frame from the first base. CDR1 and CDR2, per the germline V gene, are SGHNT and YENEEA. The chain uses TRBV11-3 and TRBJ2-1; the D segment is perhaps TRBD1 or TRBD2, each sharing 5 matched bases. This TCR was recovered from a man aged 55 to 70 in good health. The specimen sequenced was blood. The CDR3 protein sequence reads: CASSTIRGDAFF. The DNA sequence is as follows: TGTGCCAGCAGCACGATAAGAGGGGATGCGTTCTTC.